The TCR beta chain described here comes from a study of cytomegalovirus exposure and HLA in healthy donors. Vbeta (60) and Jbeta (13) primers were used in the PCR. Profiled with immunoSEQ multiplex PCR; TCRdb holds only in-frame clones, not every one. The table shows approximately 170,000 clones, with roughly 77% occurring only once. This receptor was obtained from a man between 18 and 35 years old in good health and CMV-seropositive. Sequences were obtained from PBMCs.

CDR3 residues: CASSLGPGQAGYGYTF. The CDR3, as DNA: TGTGCCAGCAGCTTAGGCCCGGGACAGGCGGGCTATGGCTACACCTTC. The J gene is TRBJ1-2, the V gene TRBV11-2, with 8 positions matching TRBD1. The CDR3 extends over 16 amino acids. Germline lookup yields CDR1 SGHAT and CDR2 FQNNGV. The ends lost 1 base at V and 4 bases at J; junction bases unmatched: 8.